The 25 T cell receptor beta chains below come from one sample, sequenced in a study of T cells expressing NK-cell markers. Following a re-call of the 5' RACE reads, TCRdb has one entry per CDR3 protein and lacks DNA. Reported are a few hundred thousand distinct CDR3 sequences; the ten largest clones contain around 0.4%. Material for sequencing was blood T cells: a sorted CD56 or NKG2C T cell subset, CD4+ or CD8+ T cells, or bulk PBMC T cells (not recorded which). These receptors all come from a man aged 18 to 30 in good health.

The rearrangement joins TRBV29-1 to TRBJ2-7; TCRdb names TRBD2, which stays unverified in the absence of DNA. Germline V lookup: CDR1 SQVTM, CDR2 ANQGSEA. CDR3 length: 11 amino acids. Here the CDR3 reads CSVEAGSVQYF.

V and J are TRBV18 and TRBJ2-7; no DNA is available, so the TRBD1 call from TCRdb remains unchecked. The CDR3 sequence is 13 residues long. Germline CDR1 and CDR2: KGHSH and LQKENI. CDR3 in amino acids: CASSPGPVGEQYF.

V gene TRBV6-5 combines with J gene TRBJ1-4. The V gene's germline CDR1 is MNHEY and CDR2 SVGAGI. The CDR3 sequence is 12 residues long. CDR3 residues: CASSQRDEKLFF.

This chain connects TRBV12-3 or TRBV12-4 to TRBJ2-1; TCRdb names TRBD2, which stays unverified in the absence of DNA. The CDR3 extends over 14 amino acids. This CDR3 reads CASSTRRKYNEQFF.

The CDR3: CASSVVQGSPGELFF. The rearrangement uses TRBV9 and TRBJ2-2. CDR3 length: 15 amino acids. Germline CDR1 SGDLS, CDR2 YYNGEE.

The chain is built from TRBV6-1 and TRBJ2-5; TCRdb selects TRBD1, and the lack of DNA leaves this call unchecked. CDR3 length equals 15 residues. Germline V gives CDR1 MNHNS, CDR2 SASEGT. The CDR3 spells CASRPKRTGQETQYF.

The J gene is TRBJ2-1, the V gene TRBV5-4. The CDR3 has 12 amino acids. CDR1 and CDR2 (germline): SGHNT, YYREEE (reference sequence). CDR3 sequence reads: CASSLIDREEFF.

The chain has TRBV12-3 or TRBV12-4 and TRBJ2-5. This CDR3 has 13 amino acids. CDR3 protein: CASSLAGTETQYF.

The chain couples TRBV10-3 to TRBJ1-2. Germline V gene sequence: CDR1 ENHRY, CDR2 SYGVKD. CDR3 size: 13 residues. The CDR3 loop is CAISDRQNYGYTF.

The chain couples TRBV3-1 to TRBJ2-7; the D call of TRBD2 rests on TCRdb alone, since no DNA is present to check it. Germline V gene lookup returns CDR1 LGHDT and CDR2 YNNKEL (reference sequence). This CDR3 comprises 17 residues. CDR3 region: CASSPWGGHRKYYEQYF.

This CDR3 reads CSASSSGKSYEQYF. The rearrangement links TRBV20-1 to TRBJ2-7; with no DNA, the TCRdb D assignment of TRBD2 cannot be verified. CDR3 length: 14 amino acids. Germline V gene data show CDR1 as DFQATT and CDR2 as SNEGSKA (reference sequence).

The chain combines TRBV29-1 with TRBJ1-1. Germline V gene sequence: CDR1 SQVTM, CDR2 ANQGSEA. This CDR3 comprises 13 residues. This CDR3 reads CSVEGSGNTEAFF.

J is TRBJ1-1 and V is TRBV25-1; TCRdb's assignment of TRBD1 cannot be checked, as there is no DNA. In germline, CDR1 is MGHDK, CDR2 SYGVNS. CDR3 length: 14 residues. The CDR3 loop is CASRAWTGGTEAFF. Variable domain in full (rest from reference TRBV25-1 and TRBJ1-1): EADIYQTPRYLVIGTGKKITLECSQTMGHDKMYWYQQDPGMELHLIHYSYGVNSTEKGDLSSESTVSRIRTEHFPLTLESARPSHTSQYLCASRAWTGGTEAFFGQGTRLTVV.

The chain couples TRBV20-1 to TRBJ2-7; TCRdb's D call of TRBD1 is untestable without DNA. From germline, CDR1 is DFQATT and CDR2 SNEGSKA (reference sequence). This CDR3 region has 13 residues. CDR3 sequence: CSASFGQGHEQYF.

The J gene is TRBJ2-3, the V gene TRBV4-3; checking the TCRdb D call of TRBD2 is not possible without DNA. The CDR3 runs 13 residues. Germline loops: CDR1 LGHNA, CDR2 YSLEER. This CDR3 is CASSPRTEDTQYF.

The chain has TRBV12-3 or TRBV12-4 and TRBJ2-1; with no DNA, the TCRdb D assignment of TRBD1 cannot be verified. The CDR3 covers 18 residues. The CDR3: CASSSRDRGLSTYNEQFF.

This CDR3 is CASSGTYEQYF. The chain uses TRBV2 and TRBJ2-7. Germline CDR1 SNHLY, CDR2 FYNNEI. This CDR3 is built from 11 residues.

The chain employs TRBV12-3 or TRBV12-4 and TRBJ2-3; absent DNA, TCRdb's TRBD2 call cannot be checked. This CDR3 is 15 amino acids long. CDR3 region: CASSLGQASTDTQYF.

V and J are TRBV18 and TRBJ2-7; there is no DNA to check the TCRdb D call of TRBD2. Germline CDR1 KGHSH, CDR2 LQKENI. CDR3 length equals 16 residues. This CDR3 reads CASSPQPSGGKYEQYF.

This CDR3 reads CASSQDRGEKLFF. J is TRBJ1-4 and V is TRBV12-3 or TRBV12-4; TCRdb reports TRBD1, a call that lacks DNA to check it against. The CDR3 is 13 residues long.

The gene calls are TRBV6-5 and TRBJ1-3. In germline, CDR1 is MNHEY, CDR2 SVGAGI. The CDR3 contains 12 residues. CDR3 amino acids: CASRTPGNTIYF.

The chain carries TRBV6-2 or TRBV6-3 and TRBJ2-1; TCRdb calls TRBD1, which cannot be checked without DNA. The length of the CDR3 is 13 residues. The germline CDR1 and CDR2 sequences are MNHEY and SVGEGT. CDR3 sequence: CASNRGSYNEQFF.

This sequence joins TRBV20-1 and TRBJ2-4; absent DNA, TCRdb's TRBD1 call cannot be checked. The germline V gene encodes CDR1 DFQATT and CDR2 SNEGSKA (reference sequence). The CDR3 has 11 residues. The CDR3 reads CSARQGNIQYF.

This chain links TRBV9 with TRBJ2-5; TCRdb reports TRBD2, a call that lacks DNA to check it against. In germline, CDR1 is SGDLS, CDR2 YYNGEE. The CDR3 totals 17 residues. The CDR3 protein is CASSVAPLAGGQETQYF.

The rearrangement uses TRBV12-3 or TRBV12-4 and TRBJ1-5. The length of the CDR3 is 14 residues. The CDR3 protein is CASSLAGVNQPQHF.